This TCR beta chain stems from a study of PD-1 blockade in classical Hodgkin lymphoma. The study's findings and limits: Possible causes of repertoire differences, disease activity or prior therapy, remain undefined.

Points on this clone: The antigen is undetermined.

Time point described: cycle 4 day 1 (C4D1), after 6 weeks of nivolumab. Each of the patients experienced relapse following autologous stem cell transplantation, and their brentuximab vedotin exposure differed. Per germline, CDR1 SGHDT and CDR2 YYEEEE. V dropped 5 bases and J dropped 4; count of bases not matched to a gene: 4. The CDR3 has 16 residues. Produced via immunoSEQ multiplex PCR; TCRdb's table is partial and in-frame only. The sample records tens of thousands of clones, approximately 90% being singletons. The sequence came from a human donor with classical Hodgkin lymphoma. The V call is TRBV5-6, the J call TRBJ1-6; 12 nucleotides agree with TRBD1. The starting material was peripheral blood mononuclear cells (PBMCs), obtained before the fourth cycle of nivolumab. The CDR3 DNA reads TGTGCCAGCAGACGGGACAGGGGGCTGTATAATTCACCCCTCCACTTT. Its protein is CASRRDRGLYNSPLHF.